This T cell receptor (beta chain) derives from a study of cytomegalovirus exposure and HLA in healthy donors. Study-wide points: Productive rates of about 87% or about 30% were seen for most TCR beta V segments in an earlier analysis. Available immune exposure information was restricted to CMV serostatus only. 16,951 TCR beta sequences were associated with HLA alleles at 0.05 false discovery rate in a later analysis.

The PCR used 60 Vbeta and 13 Jbeta primers. In the original processing: As a later analysis found, there were around 86 million unique TCR beta chains, of which 8.5 million to 13 million were shared. Sequencing was performed with immunoSEQ multiplex PCR; in TCRdb, only in-frame clones are kept and a portion is missing. V, J and clone size derive from that table, while D and trimming were established from the DNA sequence. The sample yields about 190,000 clones, around four fifths seen once. This clone was recorded many times. As yet, its antigen is unknown. Trimming took 1 base from V and 8 from J, leaving 9 bases between them. The CDR3 extends over 13 amino acids. The V gene's germline CDR1 is SGHDN and CDR2 FVKESK.

This receptor was taken from a man in his fifties in good health and CMV-seronegative. The J gene is TRBJ1-3, the V gene TRBV14; D possibly corresponds to TRBD1 (6 bases). Specimen: PBMCs. Here the CDR3 DNA reads TGTGCCAGCAGCCAAGGCCAGGGGCACACCATATATTTT. Its protein product is CASSQGQGHTIYF.